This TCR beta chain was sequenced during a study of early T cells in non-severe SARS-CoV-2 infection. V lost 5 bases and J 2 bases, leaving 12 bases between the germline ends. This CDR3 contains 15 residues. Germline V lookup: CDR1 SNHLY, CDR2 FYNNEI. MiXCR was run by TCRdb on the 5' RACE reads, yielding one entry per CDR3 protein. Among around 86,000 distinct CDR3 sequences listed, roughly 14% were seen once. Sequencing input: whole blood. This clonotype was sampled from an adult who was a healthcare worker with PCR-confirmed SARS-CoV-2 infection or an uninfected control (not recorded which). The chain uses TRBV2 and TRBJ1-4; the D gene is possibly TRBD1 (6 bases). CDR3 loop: CASSLQGATNEKLFF. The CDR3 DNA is TGTGCCAGCAGTTTACAGGGAGCGACTAATGAAAAACTGTTTTTT.